This entry lists 30 T cell receptor beta chains sequenced from one sample in a study of blood T cell repertoires in COVID-19. Clones were sequenced by immunoSEQ multiplex PCR, and TCRdb holds only the in-frame ones, with some missing. The sample shows 120,000 or so clones, roughly 84% of them seen only once. Input material: PBMCs or T cells enriched from blood (not recorded which). These receptor sequences come from a woman between 25 and 40 years old who had recovered from COVID-19.

This clone was seen many times. This sequence joins TRBV5-4 and TRBJ2-2; 8 positions match TRBD1. The CDR3 has 15 amino acids. In germline, CDR1 is SGHNT, CDR2 YYREEE (reference sequence). V lost 0 bases, J lost 7 bases, and 5 bases stayed unmatched. CDR3 sequence: CASSLDRGAGGELFF. In DNA, the CDR3 is TGTGCCAGCAGCTTGGACAGGGGGGCCGGCGGGGAGCTGTTTTTT.

V usage is TRBV5-1 and J usage is TRBJ1-2, with 7 nucleotides matching TRBD1. V lost 9 bases, J lost 3 bases, and 2 bases stayed unmatched. Germline CDR1 and CDR2: SGHRS and YFSETQ. This CDR3 comprises 11 residues. DNA for the CDR3: TGCGCCACCGGACAGGACTATGGCTACACCTTC. This translates into CATGQDYGYTF.

This chain links TRBV28 with TRBJ2-7, with D possibly being TRBD1 (6 bases). CDR1 MDHEN and CDR2 SYDVKM come from the germline V gene. There are 15 residues in the CDR3. V lost 1 base and J lost 3, with 13 bases in between. The CDR3 here is CASSLFATGNYEQYF. CDR3 nucleotides: TGTGCCAGCAGTTTATTTGCGACAGGCAACTACGAGCAGTACTTC.

The V gene is TRBV4-2, the J gene TRBJ2-7, with TRBD2 matching 10 bases. The germline V gene encodes CDR1 LGHNA and CDR2 YNFKEQ. There are 15 residues in the CDR3. V lost 6 bases and J lost 0; bases outside the gene matches: 5. CDR3 DNA: TGTGCCAGCAGGCACCGGACTAGCGGCTCCTACGAGCAGTACTTC. As protein: CASRHRTSGSYEQYF.

The chain links TRBV10-1 to TRBJ1-3, with D tentatively TRBD1 (5 bases). The germline gives CDR1 WNHNN, CDR2 SYGVQD (reference sequence). Trimming removed 2 bases from V and 4 bases from J, with 15 bases in between. This CDR3 spans 16 amino acids. Here the CDR3 reads CASSETGLSPGNTIYF. The CDR3 DNA follows: TGCGCCAGCAGTGAGACGGGACTTTCCCCCGGAAACACCATATATTTT.

V and J are TRBV4-2 and TRBJ2-1, with 9 bases fitting TRBD2. The CDR3 spans 16 residues. The J segment lost 6 bases and the V segment lost 4 bases, leaving 10 bases of the junction unmatched. Germline-derived CDR1 and CDR2 are LGHNA and YNFKEQ. CDR3 nucleotides: TGTGCCAGCAGCCCAACCATAGCGGGAGAGGGCAATGAGCAGTTCTTC. It specifies CASSPTIAGEGNEQFF.

Regarding this clone: At one boundary the junction diverges from the germline segment, which might be a read error. J is TRBJ2-1 and V is TRBV7-7; 10 bases align to TRBD2. Germline CDR1 SSHAT, CDR2 FNYEAQ (reference sequence). The CDR3 is 17 amino acids. The DNA for the CDR3 is TGTGCTAGCAGCTTAGCCTTCGGACTAGCGGAGCACAATGAGCAGTTCTTC. Amino acid sequence: CASSLAFGLAEHNEQFF.

The gene calls are TRBV14 and TRBJ2-1, with TRBD2 identical over 11 bases. This CDR3 has 22 amino acids. Per germline, CDR1 SGHDN and CDR2 FVKESK. J gave up 0 bases and V 1 base, and 17 bases lay outside the gene matches. CDR3 sequence (DNA): TGTGCCAGCAGCCAAGTAGGAAGCACTAGCGGGAGATGGCGGGCCTCCTACAATGAGCAGTTCTTC. Its protein product is CASSQVGSTSGRWRASYNEQFF.

The gene calls are TRBV4-2 and TRBJ2-1, with 9 bases that match TRBD1. With V trimmed by 6 bases and J by 9 bases, 6 bases remained unmatched. This CDR3 is built from 13 residues. Germline CDR1 reads LGHNA; CDR2 reads YNFKEQ. The CDR3 nucleotides are TGTGCCAGCAGTTTACAGGGGGCTGGTGAGCAGTTCTTC. The encoded protein is CASSLQGAGEQFF.

J is TRBJ1-3 and V is TRBV7-2; TRBD1 is a possible D gene (5 bases). CDR1 is SGHTA and CDR2 is FQGNSA in the germline V gene. CDR3 length: 15 residues. Deletions cut 10 bases from V and 2 bases from J, with 18 bases between. CDR3 sequence reads: CATSRRGSPGNTIYF. For the CDR3, the DNA is TGTGCCACCTCTCGAAGGGGTTCGCCTGGAAACACCATATATTTT.

The CDR3, as DNA: TGTGCCAGCAGCCAAGATTGGGCAGGCCGCGGAAACACCATATATTTT. Translated: CASSQDWAGRGNTIYF. This chain uses TRBV14 with TRBJ1-3; D is ambiguous. Trimming left V 0 bases short and J 4 bases short, with 13 bases between. Germline V lookup: CDR1 SGHDN, CDR2 FVKESK. The CDR3 runs 16 residues.

The V call is TRBV7-9, the J call TRBJ1-3; no clear D. Trimming took off 6 bases at V and 3 bases at J, with 18 bases between the two ends. Germline V gives CDR1 SEHNR, CDR2 FQNEAQ (reference sequence). The CDR3 has 16 residues. CDR3 region: CASSSTAVVVGNTIYF. The CDR3 DNA sequence: TGTGCCAGCAGTTCGACCGCGGTGGTTGTTGGAAACACCATATATTTT.

DNA for the CDR3: TGCGCCAGCAGCCAAGTAGGAGCAAAACCGGCAGATACGCAGTATTTT. It is translated as CASSQVGAKPADTQYF. The chain couples TRBV4-1 to TRBJ2-3; no clear D. The CDR3 covers 16 residues. The V gene lost 1 base and the J gene lost 4 bases, with 15 bases spanning the gap. In germline, CDR1 is MGHRA, CDR2 YSYEKL.

V usage is TRBV7-3 and J usage is TRBJ2-5; 14 bases map to TRBD2. The CDR3 consists of 20 residues. The germline CDR1 and CDR2 sequences are SGHTA and FQGTGA. After removal of 5 bases from V and 2 bases from J, the junction contained 16 bases not matched to a gene. CDR3 coding DNA: TGTGCCAGCAGCCCACACAGGAGGGGACTAGCGGGAGTTGGGCAAGAGACCCAGTACTTC. Its translation is CASSPHRRGLAGVGQETQYF. The variable domain in full, with the rest retrieved from reference TRBV7-3 and TRBJ2-5, is GAGVSQTPSNKVTEKGKYVELRCDPISGHTALYWYRQSLGQGPEFLIYFQGTGAADDSGLPNDRFFAVRPEGSVSTLKIQRTERGDSAVYLCASSPHRRGLAGVGQETQYFGPGTRLLVL.

The V and J genes are TRBV4-1 and TRBJ2-7, with TRBD2 matching over 9 bases. This CDR3 comprises 15 residues. With 5 bases clipped from V and 4 bases from J, the junction kept 9 bases outside the gene matches. Germline loops: CDR1 MGHRA, CDR2 YSYEKL. This CDR3 reads CASSTPGTSLYEQYF. DNA of the CDR3: TGCGCCAGCAGCACACCCGGGACTAGCTTATACGAGCAGTACTTC.

The chain links TRBV9 to TRBJ2-2, with 10 bases aligning to TRBD1. V gave up 2 bases and J gave up 4 bases; unmatched junction bases: 5. The CDR3 covers 16 residues. From germline, CDR1 is SGDLS and CDR2 YYNGEE. The CDR3 DNA is TGTGCCAGCAGCGTTACGGGACAGGGGACCACCGGGGAGCTGTTTTTT. It translates to CASSVTGQGTTGELFF.

The chain combines TRBV7-9 with TRBJ1-4; possibly TRBD1 for D (5 bases). This CDR3 contains 15 residues. Germline values: CDR1 SEHNR, CDR2 FQNEAQ (reference sequence). V lost 5 bases to trimming and J lost 6 bases, with 16 bases between them. The CDR3 DNA is TGTGCCAGCAGCCCCAGCAGGGCCTCCTATGAAAAACTGTTTTTT. Protein sequence: CASSPSRASYEKLFF. Supplemented by reference TRBV7-9 and TRBJ1-4, the full variable domain reads DTGVSQNPRHKITKRGQNVTFRCDPISEHNRLYWYRQTLGQGPEFLTYFQNEAQLEKSRLLSDRFSAERPKGSFSTLEIQRTEQGDSAMYLCASSPSRASYEKLFFGSGTQLSVL.

This chain joins TRBV12-5 and TRBJ2-1; 9 bases align to TRBD2. Per germline, CDR1 LGHNT and CDR2 FRNRAP. This CDR3 has 17 amino acids. With 0 bases clipped from V and 9 bases from J, the junction kept 12 bases outside the gene matches. CDR3 protein: CASGLVAASGKAIEQFF. The CDR3 DNA is TGTGCTAGTGGTTTGGTGGCCGCTAGCGGGAAAGCAATTGAGCAGTTCTTC.

In this sample, this clone turned up a few times. The chain recombines TRBV6-1 with TRBJ1-2, with D uncertain. V was trimmed by 0 bases and J by 2 bases, leaving 7 bases between them. The CDR3 totals 14 residues. In germline, CDR1 is MNHNS, CDR2 SASEGT. The CDR3 DNA reads as TGTGCCAGCAGTGAAGCACAGAGAAACTATGGCTACACCTTC. Its protein product is CASSEAQRNYGYTF.

The V call is TRBV28, the J call TRBJ1-1; a weak D match, TRBD1 (5 bases). V was clipped by 6 bases and J by 0 bases, with 8 bases between them. The CDR3 length is 13 residues. Germline assignment: CDR1 MDHEN and CDR2 SYDVKM. In DNA, the CDR3 is TGTGCCAGCAGCCGACAGCTGAACACTGAAGCTTTCTTT. This codes for CASSRQLNTEAFF.

V usage is TRBV6-4 and J usage is TRBJ2-7; D is unclear. Trimming stripped 2 bases from V and 0 bases from J, with 11 bases between. The germline gives CDR1 MRHNA, CDR2 SNTAGT. The CDR3 is made up of 15 amino acids. The CDR3 region has the DNA TGTGCCAGCAGTGACGTGAAACAGATCTCCTACGAGCAGTACTTC. It translates to CASSDVKQISYEQYF.

The V gene is TRBV14, the J gene TRBJ2-5; unclear D gene. The CDR3 extends over 13 amino acids. The germline V gene has CDR1 SGHDN and CDR2 FVKESK. V was shortened by 0 bases and J by 5 bases, with 7 bases between the two germline ends. The CDR3 sequence: CASSQDNMETQYF. The CDR3 region has the DNA TGTGCCAGCAGCCAAGATAATATGGAGACCCAGTACTTC.

The chain carries TRBV9 and TRBJ2-7; TRBD1 aligns across 7 bases. Germline V gene sequence: CDR1 SGDLS, CDR2 YYNGEE. The ends lost 4 bases at V and 6 bases at J; junction bases unmatched: 10. The CDR3 loop spans 14 amino acids. The CDR3 spells CASSPSLGGGEQYF. As DNA, the CDR3 is TGTGCCAGCAGCCCTAGCCTAGGGGGCGGCGAGCAGTACTTC.

This chain uses TRBV24-1 with TRBJ2-3; TRBD2 aligns across 7 bases. The V gene end was trimmed by 4 bases and the J gene end by 2 bases; junction bases not matched to a gene: 5. The CDR3 contains 15 residues. Germline CDR1 is KGHDR and CDR2 is SFDVKD. CDR3 region: CATSDVLAATDTQYF. The DNA for the CDR3 is TGTGCCACCAGTGACGTGCTAGCGGCCACAGATACGCAGTATTTT.

The gene calls are TRBV4-1 and TRBJ1-2; 10 positions agree with TRBD1. J lost 3 bases, V lost 3 bases, and 7 bases had no gene match. Per the germline V gene, CDR1 is MGHRA and CDR2 is YSYEKL. This CDR3 contains 16 residues. CDR3 nucleotide sequence: TGCGCCAGCAGCCATAGACAGGGGGCTGGGGACTATGGCTACACCTTC. It translates to CASSHRQGAGDYGYTF.

The genes are TRBV4-2 and TRBJ2-7; the match to TRBD2 covers 8 bases. Germline V gives CDR1 LGHNA, CDR2 YNFKEQ. The CDR3 is made up of 16 amino acids. V lost 8 bases, J lost 1 base, and 13 bases stayed unmatched. The chain's CDR3 is CASHGGDAAGSYEQYF. CDR3 bases: TGTGCCAGCCACGGGGGGGACGCGGCGGGTTCCTACGAGCAGTACTTC.

This clone was detected only a few times. V usage is TRBV28 and J usage is TRBJ1-5; tentative D call: TRBD1 (6 bases). The CDR3 runs to 13 residues. The V end lost 6 bases, the J end lost 4 bases, and 10 bases lay between the germline ends. Germline V gene lookup returns CDR1 MDHEN and CDR2 SYDVKM. This chain's CDR3 is CASRRQENQPQHF. CDR3 DNA sequence: TGTGCCAGCAGACGACAGGAAAATCAGCCCCAGCATTTT.

The rearrangement links TRBV30 to TRBJ1-6; 11 nucleotides agree with TRBD1. In germline, CDR1 is GTSNPN, CDR2 SVGIG (reference sequence). CDR3 size: 13 residues. CDR3 sequence: CANGQGARSPLHF. Here the CDR3 DNA reads TGTGCGAACGGACAGGGGGCTCGATCACCCCTCCACTTT.

The chain uses TRBV5-1 and TRBJ1-4, with a possible D match to TRBD1 (6 bases). V was pared by 4 bases and J by 7 bases, with 17 bases between. The CDR3 runs 15 residues. CDR1 and CDR2 from the germline V gene are SGHRS and YFSETQ. The CDR3 sequence is CASSVQGRAAEKLFF. The CDR3 coding sequence is TGCGCCAGCAGCGTACAGGGCCGGGCGGCTGAAAAACTGTTTTTT.

The chain joins TRBV9 to TRBJ2-1; D possibly corresponds to TRBD1 (5 bases). Germline-derived CDR1 and CDR2 are SGDLS and YYNGEE. The CDR3 consists of 13 residues. Deletions cut 1 base from V and 7 bases from J, with 9 bases between. DNA of the CDR3: TGTGCCAGCAGCGTAAGGGGAAGGAATGAGCAGTTCTTC. This gives the protein CASSVRGRNEQFF.